Following are 4 T cell receptor beta chains from one sample sequenced in a study of CD8 T cells in ankylosing spondylitis. TCRdb called the 5' RACE reads again in MiXCR, with one record for every CDR3 protein. Counted here are roughly 170,000 distinct CDR3 sequences, around a tenth occurring once; the ten biggest clones make up more than 13%. Input material: blood, either unsorted or a sorted T cell fraction (not recorded which). Receptors were obtained from a female donor with ankylosing spondylitis or in good health (not recorded which).

This chain links TRBV15 with TRBJ1-2, with 7 bases matching TRBD1. The V gene's germline CDR1 is LNHNV and CDR2 YYDKDF (reference sequence). The V segment lost 3 bases and the J segment 3 bases; nucleotides outside the gene matches: 13. The CDR3 contains 17 residues. CDR3 sequence reads: CATSSRDRTQRHYGYTF. CDR3 sequence (DNA): TGTGCCACCAGCAGCCGGGACAGAACTCAGCGCCACTATGGCTACACCTTC. The full variable domain, with the rest looked up from reference TRBV15 and TRBJ1-2, is DAMVIQNPRYQVTQFGKPVTLSCSQTLNHNVMYWYQQKSSQAPKLLFHYYDKDFNNEADTPDNFQSRRPNTSFCFLDIRSPGLGDTAMYLCATSSRDRTQRHYGYTFGSGTRLTVV.

This clonotype was found a few times. The junction and the germline gene differ at one end; a read error may be behind it. This chain connects TRBV15 to TRBJ2-5; perhaps TRBD2 as D (6 bases). In germline, CDR1 is LNHNV, CDR2 YYDKDF (reference sequence). This CDR3 has 18 amino acids. The CDR3 sequence is CVTSSPLSQRTTQETQYF. The CDR3 DNA is TGTGTCACCAGCTCTCCTCTCAGCCAGCGGACTACCCAAGAGACCCAGTACTTC.

This clonotype was detected many times. CDR3: CASSTGLAGSKEQFF. CDR3 coding DNA: TGCGCCAGCAGCACGGGACTAGCGGGGAGCAAAGAGCAGTTCTTC. V gene TRBV5-1 combines with J gene TRBJ2-1, with 13 bases identical to TRBD2. With V trimmed by 4 bases and J by 10 bases, 8 bases remained unmatched. The CDR3 runs to 15 residues. Per the germline V gene, CDR1 is SGHRS and CDR2 is YFSETQ. The entire variable domain, with the rest obtained from reference TRBV5-1 and TRBJ2-1, is as follows: KAGVTQTPRYLIKTRGQQVTLSCSPISGHRSVSWYQQTPGQGLQFLFEYFSETQRNKGNFPGRFSGRQFSNSRSEMNVSTLELGDSALYLCASSTGLAGSKEQFFGPGTRLTVL.

This clonotype came up a few times. The chain links TRBV4-3 to TRBJ1-4; TRBD1 might be the D (6 bases). This CDR3 comprises 14 residues. The germline CDR1 and CDR2 sequences are LGHNA and YSLEER. V was pared by 3 bases and J by 7 bases, with 12 bases between. Here the CDR3 DNA reads TGCGCCAGCAGCCAGGAAGGGGGAGCTGAAAAACTGTTTTTT. Its protein is CASSQEGGAEKLFF.